The entry below describes one T cell receptor (beta chain). The CDR3 runs 17 residues. Germline-derived CDR1 and CDR2 are SGHNT and YYREEE (reference sequence). Trimming shortened V by 3 bases and J by 2 bases, and 20 bases separated the two germline ends. The sample is drawn from a study of human thymus T cells. Resections removed during corrective heart surgery provided the thymus tissue used. This table comes from immunoSEQ multiplex PCR, and its TCRdb copy is limited to in-frame clones, with some not included. The data show 70,000 to 75,000 clones, with around 95% seen just once and about 0.03% held by the top ten.

The clonotype originates from a girl under three years old with a congenital heart defect but otherwise immunologically healthy. The sequenced material came from thymus tissue. The gene calls are TRBV5-4 and TRBJ1-2, with TRBD1 as a possible D gene (5 bases). CDR3: CASSSPLGEGLNYGYTF. In nucleotides, the CDR3 is TGTGCCAGCAGCTCACCCCTGGGCGAGGGGCTAAACTATGGCTACACCTTC.